These T cell receptor beta chains were read from a single sample in a study of blood T cell repertoires in COVID-19. The method was immunoSEQ multiplex PCR; TCRdb's version includes in-frame clones alone and lacks a portion of them. This table has tens of thousands of clones, roughly 85% appearing once. The sequenced sample consisted of peripheral blood. The receptors originated from a human donor in a cohort sampled during active COVID-19. Both conserved end residues are part of each CDR3. A D gene is named only where the DNA matches it firmly. Some rows have no size entry. The others give once, few or many, or a class for an expanded clone.

clone size: .
V gene: TRBV9
D gene: .
J gene: TRBJ2-3
CDR3 DNA: TGTGCCAGCAGCGTAGCTGGCAGCACAGATACGCAGTATTTT
CDR3 protein: CASSVAGSTDTQYF

clone size: .
V gene: TRBV7-9
D gene: TRBD1
J gene: TRBJ2-5
CDR3 DNA: TGTGCCAGCAGCCGGGGACAGGAAGAGACCCAGTACTTC
CDR3 protein: CASSRGQEETQYF

clone size: .
V gene: TRBV28
D gene: TRBD2
J gene: TRBJ2-7
CDR3 DNA: TGTGCCAGCAGTCCACCCGGGGGGGGTACCTACGAGCAGTACTTC
CDR3 protein: CASSPPGGGTYEQYF

clone size: .
V gene: TRBV7-9
D gene: TRBD2
J gene: TRBJ2-5
CDR3 DNA: TGTGCCAGCAGCCCCGGGACTAGCGGGAGGGTTACACAAGAGACCCAGTACTTC
CDR3 protein: CASSPGTSGRVTQETQYF

clone size: .
V gene: TRBV30
D gene: TRBD2
J gene: TRBJ2-3
CDR3 DNA: TGTGCCTGGAGTTTTGCGGGAGCGGGGAGGGAAACAGATACGCAGTATTTT
CDR3 protein: CAWSFAGAGRETDTQYF

clone size: few
V gene: TRBV27
D gene: .
J gene: TRBJ2-1
CDR3 DNA: TGTGCCAGCAGTCGTTACAATGAGCAGTTCTTC
CDR3 protein: CASSRYNEQFF

clone size: .
V gene: TRBV11-2
D gene: .
J gene: TRBJ1-1
CDR3 DNA: TGTGCCAGCAGCTTTATCGGGGTACGGAACACTGAAGCTTTCTTT
CDR3 protein: CASSFIGVRNTEAFF

clone size: .
V gene: TRBV6-2/TRBV6-3
D gene: TRBD1
J gene: TRBJ2-1
CDR3 DNA: TGTGCCAGCAGCACCCGGGACAGGACGGGAAATGAGCAGTTCTTC
CDR3 protein: CASSTRDRTGNEQFF

clone size: few
V gene: TRBV2
D gene: TRBD1
J gene: TRBJ1-5
CDR3 DNA: TGTGCCAGCAGCATACAGGGGATTAGCAATCAGCCCCAGCATTTT
CDR3 protein: CASSIQGISNQPQHF

clone size: .
V gene: TRBV24-1
D gene: .
J gene: TRBJ2-3
CDR3 DNA: TGTGCCACCAGTGCGACTCCACCTAGCACAGATACGCAGTATTTT
CDR3 protein: CATSATPPSTDTQYF

clone size: .
V gene: TRBV4-1
D gene: TRBD2
J gene: TRBJ2-3
CDR3 DNA: TGCGCCAGCAGCCAGAAACTAGCGGGGGACACAGATACGCAGTATTTT
CDR3 protein: CASSQKLAGDTDTQYF

clone size: .
V gene: TRBV29-1
D gene: .
J gene: TRBJ2-3
CDR3 DNA: TGCAGCGTTGAAGAGGCCAGTCCGGGGGATACGCAGTATTTT
CDR3 protein: CSVEEASPGDTQYF